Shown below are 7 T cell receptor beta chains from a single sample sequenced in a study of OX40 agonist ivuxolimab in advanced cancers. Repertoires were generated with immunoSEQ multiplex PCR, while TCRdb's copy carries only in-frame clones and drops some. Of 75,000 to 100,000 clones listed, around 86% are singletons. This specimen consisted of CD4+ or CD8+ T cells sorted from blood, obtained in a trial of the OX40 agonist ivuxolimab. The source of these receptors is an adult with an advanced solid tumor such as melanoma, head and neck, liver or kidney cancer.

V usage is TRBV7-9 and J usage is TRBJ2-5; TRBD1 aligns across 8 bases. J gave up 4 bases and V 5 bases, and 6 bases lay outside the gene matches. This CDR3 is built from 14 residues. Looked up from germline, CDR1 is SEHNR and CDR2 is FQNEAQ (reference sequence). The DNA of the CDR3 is TGTGCCAGCAGCGGCCTAACAGGGGGAGAGACCCAGTACTTC. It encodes CASSGLTGGETQYF.

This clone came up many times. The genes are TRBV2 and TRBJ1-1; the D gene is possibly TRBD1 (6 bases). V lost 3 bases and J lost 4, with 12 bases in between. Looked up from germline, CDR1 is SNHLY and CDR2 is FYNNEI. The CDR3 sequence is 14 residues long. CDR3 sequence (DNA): TGTGCCAGCAGTGACCCGCGCAGGGGCACTGAAGCTTTCTTT. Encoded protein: CASSDPRRGTEAFF.

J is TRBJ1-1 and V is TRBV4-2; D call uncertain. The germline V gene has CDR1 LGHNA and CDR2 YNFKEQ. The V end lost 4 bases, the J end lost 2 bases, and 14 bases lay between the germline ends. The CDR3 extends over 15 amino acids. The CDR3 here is CASSPPAGSNTEAFF. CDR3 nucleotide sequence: TGTGCCAGCAGCCCCCCGGCGGGCTCTAACACTGAAGCTTTCTTT.

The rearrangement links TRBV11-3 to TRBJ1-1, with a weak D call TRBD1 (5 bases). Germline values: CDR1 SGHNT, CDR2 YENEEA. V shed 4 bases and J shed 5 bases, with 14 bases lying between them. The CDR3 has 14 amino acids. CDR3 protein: CASSSNQGGTEAFF. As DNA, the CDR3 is TGTGCCAGCAGCTCAAATCAGGGTGGGACTGAAGCTTTCTTT.

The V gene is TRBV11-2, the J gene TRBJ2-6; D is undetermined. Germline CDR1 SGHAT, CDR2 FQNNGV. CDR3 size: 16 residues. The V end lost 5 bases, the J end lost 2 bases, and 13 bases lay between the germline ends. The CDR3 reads CASSRNKVAGANVLTF. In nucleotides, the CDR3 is TGTGCCAGCAGCCGGAATAAGGTCGCTGGGGCCAACGTCCTGACTTTC. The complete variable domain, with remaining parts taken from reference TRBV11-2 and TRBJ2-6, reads EAGVAQSPRYKIIEKRQSVAFWCNPISGHATLYWYQQILGQGPKLLIQFQNNGVVDDSQLPKDRFSAERLKGVDSTLKIQPAKLEDSAVYLCASSRNKVAGANVLTFGAGSRLTVL.

The CDR3 DNA reads as TGTGCCAGTAGTGTATCAGGACAGGGGCTCTATGGCTACACCTTC. Amino acid sequence: CASSVSGQGLYGYTF. V usage is TRBV19 and J usage is TRBJ1-2, with 9 bases fitting TRBD1. The germline gives CDR1 LNHDA, CDR2 SQIVND (reference sequence). The CDR3 totals 15 residues. V lost 5 bases to trimming and J lost 4 bases; unmatched junction nucleotides: 8. Drawing the rest from reference TRBV19 and TRBJ1-2, the complete variable domain is DGGITQSPKYLFRKEGQNVTLSCEQNLNHDAMYWYRQDPGQGLRLIYYSQIVNDFQKGDIAEGYSVSREKKESFPLTVTSAQKNPTAFYLCASSVSGQGLYGYTFGSGTRLTVV.

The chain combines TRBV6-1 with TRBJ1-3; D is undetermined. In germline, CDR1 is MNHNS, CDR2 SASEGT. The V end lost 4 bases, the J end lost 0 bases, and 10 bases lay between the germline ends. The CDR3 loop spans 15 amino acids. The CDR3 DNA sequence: TGTGCCAGCAGTGTTGACACGGTCTCTGGAAACACCATATATTTT. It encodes CASSVDTVSGNTIYF.